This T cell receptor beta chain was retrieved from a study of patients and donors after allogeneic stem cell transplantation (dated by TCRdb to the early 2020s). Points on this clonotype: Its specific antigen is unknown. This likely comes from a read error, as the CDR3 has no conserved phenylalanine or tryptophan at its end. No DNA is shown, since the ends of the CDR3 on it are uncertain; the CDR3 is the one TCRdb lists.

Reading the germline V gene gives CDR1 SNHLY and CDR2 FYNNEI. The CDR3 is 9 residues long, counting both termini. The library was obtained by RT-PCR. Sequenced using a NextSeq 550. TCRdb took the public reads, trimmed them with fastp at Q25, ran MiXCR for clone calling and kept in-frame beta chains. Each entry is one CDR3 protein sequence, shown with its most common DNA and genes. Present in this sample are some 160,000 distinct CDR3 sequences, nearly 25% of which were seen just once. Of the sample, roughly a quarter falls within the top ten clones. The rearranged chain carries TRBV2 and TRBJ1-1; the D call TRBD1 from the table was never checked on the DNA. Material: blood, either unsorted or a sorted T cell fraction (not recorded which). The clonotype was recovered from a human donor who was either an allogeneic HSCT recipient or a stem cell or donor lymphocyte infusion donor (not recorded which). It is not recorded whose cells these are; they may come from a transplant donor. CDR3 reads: CASGTDPRP.